The 2 T cell receptor beta chains below come from one sample, sequenced in a study of cytomegalovirus exposure and HLA in healthy donors. Generated by immunoSEQ multiplex PCR, the TCRdb table keeps only in-frame clones and is missing some. Counted here are roughly 190,000 clones, around 86% occurring once; the ten biggest clones make up more than 5.5%. The sequencing sample was made of PBMCs. These receptors came from a man aged 25 to 45 in good health and CMV-seropositive.

This clone was detected once. V is TRBV7-6 and J is TRBJ2-2; TRBD1 matches at 10 bases. Trimming at V came to 1 base and at J to 6 bases, leaving 2 bases not matched to a gene. The CDR3 sequence is 15 residues long. Germline V gene data show CDR1 as SGHVS and CDR2 as FNYEAQ. The DNA of the CDR3 is TGTGCCAGCAGCTTAGGACAGGGGGCGGCCGGGGAGCTGTTTTTT. It is translated as CASSLGQGAAGELFF.

V and J are TRBV30 and TRBJ1-4; D unclear. The CDR3 contains 15 residues. Germline V lookup: CDR1 GTSNPN, CDR2 SVGIG (reference sequence). V lost 4 bases, J lost 0 bases, and 12 bases lay in between. The CDR3 sequence is CAWIPTAPTNEKLFF. Written as DNA, the CDR3 is TGTGCCTGGATTCCAACAGCTCCAACTAATGAAAAACTGTTTTTT. Drawing the rest from reference TRBV30 and TRBJ1-4, the complete variable domain is SQTIHQWPATLVQPVGSPLSLECTVEGTSNPNLYWYRQAAGRGLQLLFYSVGIGQISSEVPQNLSASRPQDRQFILSSKKLLLSDSGFYLCAWIPTAPTNEKLFFGSGTQLSVL.